This T cell receptor (beta chain) was captured in a study of blood T cell repertoires in COVID-19. Study information: Italy, Spain and the United States were the sources of the convalescent and acute COVID-19 samples. The analysed material was cDNA or gDNA that came from T cells, B-cell-depleted T cells, or PBMCs.

This CDR3 is 14 amino acids long. Looked up from germline, CDR1 is MDHEN and CDR2 is SYDVKM. Unmatched junction bases numbered 7, after V lost 9 bases and J lost 4 bases. Enrolled during active infection, Seattle patients were then followed longitudinally. Per the authors' pipeline: Amplification of reference gene primers was used by the study to estimate nucleated cell counts. The assay was immunoSEQ multiplex PCR, and TCRdb's table has in-frame clones only and misses some. That table furnishes V, J and clone size, whereas the DNA furnished D and trimming. The repertoire includes about 260,000 clones, about 88% of them detected once, and about 5% sits in the top ten. This clone was seen only a few times.

This receptor was obtained from a woman aged 55-69 years with COVID-19, enrolled during active disease. What was sequenced was peripheral blood. The rearrangement links TRBV28 to TRBJ2-1; 9 positions agree with TRBD2. The CDR3 spells CASQIAGAYNEQFF. The CDR3 nucleotides read TGTGCCAGTCAGATAGCGGGAGCATACAATGAGCAGTTCTTC.